The TCR beta chain under discussion was sequenced for a study of T cell repertoires in cytomegalovirus infection. TCRdb processed the reads anew with MiXCR; each CDR3 protein has one entry. The sample includes under 850,000 distinct CDR3 sequences, about 40% of them seen just once. The CDR3 loop spans 14 amino acids. V was cut by 6 bases and J by 4 bases, with 13 bases left in between. Germline loops: CDR1 LNHDA, CDR2 SQIVND (reference sequence). The clonotype originates from a human donor in good health (CMV status not recorded). Some clones in this sample may be carry-over from other donors' samples. The V gene is TRBV19, the J gene TRBJ2-1; TRBD2 is a possible D gene (6 bases). The specimen was PBMCs. The CDR3 DNA is TGTGCCAGTAGGTTGGCTAGCGAGTACAATGAGCAGTTCTTC. Translated: CASRLASEYNEQFF. The full variable domain, its missing parts supplied by reference TRBV19 and TRBJ2-1, is DGGITQSPKYLFRKEGQNVTLSCEQNLNHDAMYWYRQDPGQGLRLIYYSQIVNDFQKGDIAEGYSVSREKKESFPLTVTSAQKNPTAFYLCASRLASEYNEQFFGPGTRLTVL.